These 25 T cell receptor beta chains originate from one sample sequenced in a study of OX40 agonist ivuxolimab in advanced cancers. The method was immunoSEQ multiplex PCR; TCRdb's version includes in-frame clones alone and lacks a portion of them. The sample lists tens of thousands of clones, 70% to 90% occurring once. The starting material was CD4+ or CD8+ T cells sorted from blood, obtained in a trial of the OX40 agonist ivuxolimab. The receptors stem from an adult with an advanced solid tumor such as melanoma, head and neck, liver or kidney cancer.

This clone was counted ten times or more. The chain joins TRBV2 to TRBJ2-2; no reliable D call. The V end lost 2 bases, the J end lost 1 base, and 5 bases lay between the germline ends. This CDR3 has 14 residues. Germline CDR1 is SNHLY and CDR2 is FYNNEI. CDR3 bases: TGTGCCAGCAGTGAAAACAGGAACACCGGGGAGCTGTTTTTT. Residues: CASSENRNTGELFF.

The chain combines TRBV4-2 with TRBJ2-2; D is possibly TRBD1 (6 bases). Trimming shortened V by 0 bases and J by 5 bases, and 16 bases separated the two germline ends. The CDR3 runs to 17 residues. Germline-derived CDR1 and CDR2 are LGHNA and YNFKEQ. The CDR3 loop is CASSQDRTGTGTGELFF. In nucleotides, the CDR3 is TGTGCCAGCAGCCAAGATCGCACAGGGACGGGGACCGGGGAGCTGTTTTTT.

CDR3 in amino acids: CASSLYFGRDTEAFF. The CDR3, as DNA: TGTGCCAGCAGCCTCTATTTCGGGAGAGACACTGAAGCTTTCTTT. This chain connects TRBV2 to TRBJ1-1; D gene unclear. The V end was cut by 6 bases, the J end by 3 bases, with 17 bases between. CDR3 length: 15 amino acids. Germline lookup yields CDR1 SNHLY and CDR2 FYNNEI.

This clone was observed a few times. The chain combines TRBV7-8 with TRBJ2-3, with a possible D match to TRBD1 (6 bases). The germline CDR1 and CDR2 sequences are SGHVS and FQNEAQ. V was shortened by 1 base and J by 0 bases, with 11 bases between the two germline ends. The CDR3 is 16 residues long. CDR3 loop: CASSLDEQGSTDTQYF. CDR3 nucleotides: TGTGCCAGCAGCTTAGACGAACAGGGAAGCACAGATACGCAGTATTTT.

The sample holds a few counts of this clone. The gene calls are TRBV4-3 and TRBJ2-3; 9 positions agree with TRBD2. Germline V gene data show CDR1 as LGHNA and CDR2 as YSLEER. The CDR3 runs 17 residues. J lost 3 bases, V lost 0 bases, and 7 bases had no gene match. The CDR3 region is CASSQDRVGLATDTQYF. The CDR3 nucleotides are TGCGCCAGCAGCCAAGATAGAGTGGGACTAGCAACAGATACGCAGTATTTT.

This clone has just one count. The rearrangement joins TRBV7-2 to TRBJ2-2; TRBD2 is a possible D gene (6 bases). CDR3 size: 14 residues. The germline V gene encodes CDR1 SGHTA and CDR2 FQGNSA. V was cut by 5 bases and J by 8 bases, with 15 bases left in between. This CDR3 reads CASSQRGSNGELFF. DNA of the CDR3: TGTGCCAGCAGCCAACGGGGGAGTAATGGGGAGCTGTTTTTT.

The chain is built from TRBV5-5 and TRBJ2-5; no clear D gene. The germline V gene encodes CDR1 SGHKS and CDR2 YYEKEE (reference sequence). Between the trimmed V and J ends, which lost 0 bases and 5 bases, there was a span of 8 bases. This CDR3 comprises 13 residues. CDR3 sequence: CASSLAFGETQYF. CDR3 bases: TGTGCCAGCAGCTTGGCGTTTGGGGAGACCCAGTACTTC.

The J gene is TRBJ1-1, the V gene TRBV15; D remains ambiguous. Trimming left V 0 bases short and J 6 bases short, with 17 bases between. The CDR3 loop spans 16 amino acids. The germline CDR1 and CDR2 sequences are LNHNV and YYDKDF (reference sequence). CDR3 protein: CATSREVAANRPEAFF. For the CDR3, the DNA is TGTGCCACCAGCAGAGAGGTGGCGGCCAACCGTCCTGAAGCTTTCTTT.

The chain recombines TRBV6-6 with TRBJ1-5, with D maybe TRBD1 (6 bases). The germline CDR1 and CDR2 sequences are MNHNY and SVGAGI (reference sequence). Trimming stripped 6 bases from V and 7 bases from J, with 13 bases between. The CDR3 is 13 amino acids. CDR3 residues: CASRPRGGQPQHF. CDR3 nucleotide sequence: TGTGCCAGCAGGCCCAGGGGAGGCCAGCCCCAGCATTTT.

The chain uses TRBV11-2 and TRBJ1-2, with D possibly matching TRBD1 (5 bases). The CDR3 is 13 residues long. The V gene lost 0 bases and the J gene lost 14 bases, with 16 bases spanning the gap. Germline V gene data show CDR1 as SGHAT and CDR2 as FQNNGV. CDR3 coding DNA: TGTGCCAGCAGCTTAGATCAGGGCAGCCTCAGTACCTTC. Its translation is CASSLDQGSLSTF.

This chain uses TRBV9 with TRBJ2-5, with 7 bases fitting TRBD1. The CDR3 sequence is 13 residues long. Looked up from germline, CDR1 is SGDLS and CDR2 is YYNGEE. J gave up 5 bases and V 2 bases, and 3 bases lay outside the gene matches. The chain's CDR3 is CASSVDRVETQYF. Written as DNA, the CDR3 is TGTGCCAGCAGCGTCGACAGGGTCGAGACCCAGTACTTC. The full variable domain, in which reference TRBV9 and TRBJ2-5 provide the parts outside the CDR3, is DSGVTQTPKHLITATGQRVTLRCSPRSGDLSVYWYQQSLDQGLQFLIQYYNGEERAKGNILERFSAQQFPDLHSELNLSSLELGDSALYFCASSVDRVETQYFGPGTRLLVL.

The genes are TRBV4-3 and TRBJ2-7, with TRBD2 matching over 7 bases. V was pared by 1 base and J by 0 bases, with 6 bases of the junction left unmatched. The germline V gene has CDR1 LGHNA and CDR2 YSLEER. The CDR3 sequence is 16 residues long. DNA for the CDR3: TGCGCCAGCAGCCAAGTGGCGGGGGATTTCTCCTACGAGCAGTACTTC. It specifies CASSQVAGDFSYEQYF.

The sample holds a few counts of this clone. The chain has TRBV14 and TRBJ2-7, with no clear D. This CDR3 spans 13 amino acids. Trimming cost V 0 bases and J 5 bases, with 8 bases left between them. Germline V lookup: CDR1 SGHDN, CDR2 FVKESK. CDR3 loop: CASSQELVNEQYF. The CDR3 DNA reads as TGTGCCAGCAGCCAAGAGTTGGTTAACGAGCAGTACTTC.

The rearrangement links TRBV28 to TRBJ2-5; D uncertain. The germline V and J ends were trimmed by 5 bases and 4 bases, with 11 bases remaining between them. Germline-derived CDR1 and CDR2 are MDHEN and SYDVKM. The CDR3 has 13 residues. CDR3 in amino acids: CASSTPGLETQYF. The CDR3 coding sequence is TGTGCCAGCAGTACCCCGGGCCTAGAGACCCAGTACTTC. Combining the CDR3 with reference TRBV28 and TRBJ2-5 gives the whole variable domain DVKVTQSSRYLVKRTGEKVFLECVQDMDHENMFWYRQDPGLGLRLIYFSYDVKMKEKGDIPEGYSVSREKKERFSLILESASTNQTSMYLCASSTPGLETQYFGPGTRLLVL.

The chain recombines TRBV11-2 with TRBJ1-4, with no clear D. The ends were cut back, 3 bases at V and 4 bases at J, with 6 bases in the middle. Per the germline V gene, CDR1 is SGHAT and CDR2 is FQNNGV. This CDR3 region has 13 residues. CDR3 sequence: CASSLSNNEKLFF. CDR3 coding DNA: TGTGCCAGCAGCTTGTCAAATAATGAAAAACTGTTTTTT.

The chain combines TRBV10-3 with TRBJ2-3; TRBD2 aligns across 15 bases. With V trimmed by 11 bases and J by 6 bases, 9 bases remained unmatched. CDR1 is ENHRY, CDR2 SYGVKD, per germline. This CDR3 contains 15 residues. The CDR3 spells CASLGLAGGADTQYF. The CDR3 region has the DNA TGTGCCTCCTTGGGACTAGCGGGAGGAGCGGATACGCAGTATTTT.

The CDR3 region is CAWSADLDRGNQPQHF. For the CDR3, the DNA is TGTGCCTGGAGTGCAGACCTGGACAGGGGCAATCAGCCCCAGCATTTT. The chain recombines TRBV30 with TRBJ1-5; 8 bases align to TRBD1. Trimming took 1 base from V and 2 from J; bases not matched to a gene: 7. The CDR3 is made up of 16 amino acids. Germline CDR1 is GTSNPN and CDR2 is SVGIG (reference sequence).

This chain joins TRBV28 and TRBJ1-3, with D possibly matching TRBD1 (5 bases). The CDR3 has 16 amino acids. Germline assignment: CDR1 MDHEN and CDR2 SYDVKM. The V end lost 4 bases, the J end lost 0 bases, and 13 bases lay between the germline ends. The CDR3 DNA follows: TGTGCCAGCAGTTCGGGACTCCAGAGCTCTGGAAACACCATATATTTT. Amino acids: CASSSGLQSSGNTIYF.

The J gene is TRBJ1-5, the V gene TRBV6-4; D not certain. CDR1 MRHNA and CDR2 SNTAGT come from the germline V gene. Trimming cost V 6 bases and J 5 bases, with 11 bases left between them. CDR3 length: 13 amino acids. The CDR3 bases are TGTGCCAGCAGCCCAGGACCCTATCAGCCCCAGCATTTT. Protein: CASSPGPYQPQHF.

The chain links TRBV27 to TRBJ1-5, with 8 positions matching TRBD1. CDR3 length equals 16 residues. Germline loops: CDR1 MNHEY, CDR2 SMNVEV (reference sequence). The V segment lost 0 bases and the J segment 8 bases; nucleotides outside the gene matches: 9. The DNA for the CDR3 is TGTGCCAGCAGTTTATCGGCAGGGATGGACAGGGAGCCCCAGCATTTT. Translation: CASSLSAGMDREPQHF.

The rearrangement joins TRBV6-1 to TRBJ2-5; D uncertain. This CDR3 has 14 amino acids. In germline, CDR1 is MNHNS, CDR2 SASEGT. V lost 2 bases and J 5 bases, leaving 12 bases between the germline ends. The chain's CDR3 is CASSESLGWETQYF. Here the CDR3 DNA reads TGTGCCAGCAGTGAATCCCTGGGGTGGGAGACCCAGTACTTC.

This chain uses TRBV7-9 with TRBJ1-2; D is unclear. Between the trimmed V and J ends, which lost 5 bases and 8 bases, there was a span of 9 bases. The CDR3 sequence is 11 residues long. Germline V lookup: CDR1 SEHNR, CDR2 FQNEAQ (reference sequence). The CDR3 DNA reads TGTGCCAGCAGCCCGAACAAGGGCTACACCTTC. This translates into CASSPNKGYTF. The entire variable domain, with the rest obtained from reference TRBV7-9 and TRBJ1-2, is as follows: DTGVSQNPRHKITKRGQNVTFRCDPISEHNRLYWYRQTLGQGPEFLTYFQNEAQLEKSRLLSDRFSAERPKGSFSTLEIQRTEQGDSAMYLCASSPNKGYTFGSGTRLTVV.

The sample holds a few counts of this clone. The chain combines TRBV29-1 with TRBJ1-1; 7 positions agree with TRBD1. This CDR3 has 12 residues. CDR1 SQVTM and CDR2 ANQGSEA come from the germline V gene. Trimming took 5 bases from V and 3 from J; bases not matched to a gene: 3. Here the CDR3 reads CSVQQGYTEAFF. The CDR3 DNA reads TGCAGCGTTCAACAGGGGTACACTGAAGCTTTCTTT.

The rearrangement uses TRBV19 and TRBJ2-3; D might be TRBD2 (5 bases). CDR3 size: 14 residues. V lost 6 bases and J lost 7, with 17 bases in between. Germline V CDR1 and CDR2: LNHDA, SQIVND (reference sequence). In DNA, the CDR3 is TGTGCCAGTAGCCCTACTAGTACCTACAATACGCAGTATTTT. Translating it yields CASSPTSTYNTQYF.

This chain links TRBV18 with TRBJ1-3, with D perhaps TRBD1 (6 bases). Germline CDR1 and CDR2: KGHSH and LQKENI. The CDR3 covers 15 residues. Trimming removed 4 bases from V and 2 bases from J, with 12 bases in between. CDR3 loop: CASSQTGATGNTIYF. The CDR3 DNA is TGTGCCAGCTCACAAACGGGGGCAACTGGAAACACCATATATTTT.